This T cell receptor (beta chain) comes out of a study of control samples from healthy donors and cancer patients. Data came from immunoSEQ multiplex PCR; TCRdb stores just in-frame clones and leaves some out. This sample has just over 80,000 clones, with over 85% found just once. This CDR3 has 14 residues. Germline V CDR1 and CDR2: SGHTA, FQGNSA. Trimming cost V 0 bases and J 4 bases, with 6 bases left between them. The receptor was isolated from a man aged 50-59 years in good health. The chain recombines TRBV7-2 with TRBJ2-2; D is undetermined. Sequenced input: blood. The CDR3 bases are TGTGCCAGCAGCTTAGCATTAGTCACCGGGGAGCTGTTTTTT. Translation: CASSLALVTGELFF.